This is a list of T cell receptor beta chains from one sample in a study of blood T cell repertoires in COVID-19. Here immunoSEQ multiplex PCR was the method, and the copy in TCRdb shows in-frame clones only, minus some. The sample gives nearly 350,000 clones, more than 75% of which show up once; about 6.9% is in the top ten. The sample taken for sequencing was peripheral blood. The origin of the receptors is a woman in her forties or fifties with COVID-19, enrolled during active disease. CDR3s include the opening cysteine and the closing phenylalanine or tryptophan. D genes are given only for firm matches. Not every row has a clone size; where given, it reads once, few, many or a size class.

v_call: TRBV30
j_call: TRBJ2-7
clone_size: .
d_call: TRBD2
cdr3_nt: TGTGCCTGGAGTGTACTAGCGGGAGGTCAGCAGTACTTC
cdr3_aa: CAWSVLAGGQQYF

v_call: TRBV30
j_call: TRBJ1-3
clone_size: .
d_call: TRBD1
cdr3_nt: TGTGCCTGCGACAGGGGGGGAAACACCATATATTTT
cdr3_aa: CACDRGGNTIYF

v_call: TRBV7-8
j_call: TRBJ1-4
clone_size: .
d_call: TRBD1
cdr3_nt: TGTGCCAGCAGCCCGTCCCGGGACAGGGGAACTAATGAAAAACTGTTTTTT
cdr3_aa: CASSPSRDRGTNEKLFF

v_call: TRBV6-5
j_call: TRBJ1-1
clone_size: .
d_call: .
cdr3_nt: TGTGCCAGCAGGATGCAACAGGGAACTGAAGCTTTCTTT
cdr3_aa: CASRMQQGTEAFF

v_call: TRBV19
j_call: TRBJ1-1
clone_size: .
d_call: TRBD1
cdr3_nt: TGTGCCAGTAGTCCCCGACAGGGTTTAGGTGGCACTGAAGCTTTCTTT
cdr3_aa: CASSPRQGLGGTEAFF

v_call: TRBV15
j_call: TRBJ2-3
clone_size: .
d_call: .
cdr3_nt: TGTGCCACCAGCAGAGCGGGAGTAATTGTTCCAGATACGCAGTATTTT
cdr3_aa: CATSRAGVIVPDTQYF

v_call: TRBV6-5
j_call: TRBJ1-5
clone_size: .
d_call: .
cdr3_nt: TGTGCCCTGGGGGGGAATCAGCCCCAGCATTTT
cdr3_aa: CALGGNQPQHF

v_call: TRBV2
j_call: TRBJ2-7
clone_size: .
d_call: TRBD1
cdr3_nt: TGTGCCAGCAGTATGACAGGGCACTACGAGCAGTACTTC
cdr3_aa: CASSMTGHYEQYF

v_call: TRBV6-5
j_call: TRBJ1-2
clone_size: .
d_call: TRBD1
cdr3_nt: TGTGCCAGCACCAGGCAGGGGGTCTATGGCTACACCTTC
cdr3_aa: CASTRQGVYGYTF

v_call: TRBV9
j_call: TRBJ2-6
clone_size: .
d_call: .
cdr3_nt: TGTGCCAGCAGCGTACAGGGTTCTGGGGCCAACGTCCTGACTTTC
cdr3_aa: CASSVQGSGANVLTF

v_call: TRBV19
j_call: TRBJ1-1
clone_size: .
d_call: .
cdr3_nt: TGTGCCAGTAGTATAGCAGGGATTGCGAACACTGAAGCTTTCTTT
cdr3_aa: CASSIAGIANTEAFF

v_call: TRBV5-5
j_call: TRBJ2-1
clone_size: once
d_call: TRBD2
cdr3_nt: TGTGCCAGCAGCTCGTATCTTAGCGGGGCCACCTACAATGAGCAGTTCTTC
cdr3_aa: CASSSYLSGATYNEQFF

v_call: TRBV18
j_call: TRBJ1-6
clone_size: few
d_call: TRBD1
cdr3_nt: TGTGCCAGCTCACCACCGGGTGACAGGGCTTCTCCCCTCCACTTT
cdr3_aa: CASSPPGDRASPLHF

v_call: TRBV2
j_call: TRBJ1-1
clone_size: few
d_call: TRBD1
cdr3_nt: TGTGCCAGCACCAAGAGACAGGGTATTGCTTTCTTT
cdr3_aa: CASTKRQGIAFF

v_call: TRBV28
j_call: TRBJ1-1
clone_size: few
d_call: TRBD1
cdr3_nt: TGTGCCAGCATCCGGGACAGGGGTTTGGGGGGGGCTTTCTTT
cdr3_aa: CASIRDRGLGGAFF

v_call: TRBV24-1
j_call: TRBJ2-7
clone_size: .
d_call: .
cdr3_nt: TGTGCCACCAGTGACCCGGGGAATCCTACCTACGAGCAGTACTTC
cdr3_aa: CATSDPGNPTYEQYF

v_call: TRBV19
j_call: TRBJ2-7
clone_size: .
d_call: TRBD2
cdr3_nt: TGTGCCAGTAGTACCCCCGGGAGGACCTACGAGCAGTACTTC
cdr3_aa: CASSTPGRTYEQYF

v_call: TRBV5-6
j_call: TRBJ2-6
clone_size: .
d_call: .
cdr3_nt: TGTGCCAGCAGCTTGGCCTTCGCAGGGATATCCCCGGGGGCCAACGTCCTGACTTTC
cdr3_aa: CASSLAFAGISPGANVLTF

v_call: TRBV30
j_call: TRBJ1-2
clone_size: once
d_call: .
cdr3_nt: TGTGCCTGGAGTGTACCGCAGGGAGGTAGATATGGCTACACCTTC
cdr3_aa: CAWSVPQGGRYGYTF

v_call: TRBV27
j_call: TRBJ2-1
clone_size: .
d_call: .
cdr3_nt: TGTGCCAGCAGTTTATACGGCGGTTCCCCGGGAAAGCAGTTCTTC
cdr3_aa: CASSLYGGSPGKQFF

v_call: TRBV3-1/TRBV3-2
j_call: TRBJ2-5
clone_size: .
d_call: TRBD1
cdr3_nt: TGTGCCAGCAGCCAAGACTGGACAGGGGCATACCTAGAGACCCAGTACTTC
cdr3_aa: CASSQDWTGAYLETQYF

v_call: TRBV7-9
j_call: TRBJ1-4
clone_size: .
d_call: TRBD1
cdr3_nt: TGTGCCAGCAGCTACGGCCGGGACAGGGTCTCCTCAAAAGAAAAACTGTTTTTT
cdr3_aa: CASSYGRDRVSSKEKLFF

v_call: TRBV3-1/TRBV3-2
j_call: TRBJ2-5
clone_size: .
d_call: TRBD1
cdr3_nt: TGTGCCAGCAGCCAAGATCGGGGACAGGGGGTTTCGCGTGTACTAAAGACCCAGTACTTC
cdr3_aa: CASSQDRGQGVSRVLKTQYF

v_call: TRBV18
j_call: TRBJ2-3
clone_size: .
d_call: .
cdr3_nt: TGTGCCAGCTCACCGCTATATGGGAGTCGACTTAGCGCAGATACGCAGTATTTT
cdr3_aa: CASSPLYGSRLSADTQYF

v_call: TRBV11-3
j_call: TRBJ2-7
clone_size: once
d_call: .
cdr3_nt: TGTGCCAGCAGCCCTCCGGGCAGGGGACCCTACGAGCAGTACTTC
cdr3_aa: CASSPPGRGPYEQYF

v_call: TRBV5-6
j_call: TRBJ1-1
clone_size: .
d_call: .
cdr3_nt: TGTGCCAGCAGCTTGTTTAGGGAGATCCATACTGAAGCTTTCTTT
cdr3_aa: CASSLFREIHTEAFF

v_call: TRBV5-1
j_call: TRBJ2-3
clone_size: .
d_call: TRBD2
cdr3_nt: TGCGCCAGCAGCTTGGGACTAGCGGGCTTTTCATTCACAGATACGCAGTATTTT
cdr3_aa: CASSLGLAGFSFTDTQYF

v_call: TRBV3-1/TRBV3-2
j_call: TRBJ1-1
clone_size: .
d_call: .
cdr3_nt: TGTGCCAGCACTCCTACGGGGTTCTATAACACTGAAGCTTTCTTT
cdr3_aa: CASTPTGFYNTEAFF

v_call: TRBV9
j_call: TRBJ2-1
clone_size: .
d_call: TRBD2
cdr3_nt: TGTGCCAGCAGTCCCGGACTAGCGCGCTACAATGAGCAGTTCTTC
cdr3_aa: CASSPGLARYNEQFF

v_call: TRBV4-1
j_call: TRBJ1-6
clone_size: .
d_call: .
cdr3_nt: TGCGCCAGCAGCCAAGATGGGCTAAATAATTCACCCCTCCACTTT
cdr3_aa: CASSQDGLNNSPLHF

v_call: TRBV11-1
j_call: TRBJ2-3
clone_size: .
d_call: TRBD2
cdr3_nt: TGTGCCAGCAGCTTAGGTCTAGCGGGGGTTCAGTATTTT
cdr3_aa: CASSLGLAGVQYF

v_call: TRBV19
j_call: TRBJ2-7
clone_size: .
d_call: .
cdr3_nt: TGTGCCAGTAGTGAAGGGGGGGCGCAGTACGAGCAGTACTTC
cdr3_aa: CASSEGGAQYEQYF

v_call: TRBV4-1
j_call: TRBJ2-7
clone_size: .
d_call: TRBD2
cdr3_nt: TGCGCCAGCAGCCAAGAACTCGGGCTAGCGGGAAGTTACGAGCAGTACTTC
cdr3_aa: CASSQELGLAGSYEQYF

v_call: TRBV7-2
j_call: TRBJ2-1
clone_size: many
d_call: .
cdr3_nt: TGTGCCAGCAGCCAGGGGACGAGCTCCTACAATGAGCAGTTCTTC
cdr3_aa: CASSQGTSSYNEQFF

v_call: TRBV29-1
j_call: TRBJ2-5
clone_size: .
d_call: .
cdr3_nt: TGCAGCGCCGGACGTACAGGGCCGGAGACCCAGTACTTC
cdr3_aa: CSAGRTGPETQYF

v_call: TRBV4-2
j_call: TRBJ1-4
clone_size: few
d_call: .
cdr3_nt: TGTGCCAGCAGCCCTAGCGGGGGAGGTGAAAAACTGTTTTTT
cdr3_aa: CASSPSGGGEKLFF

v_call: TRBV24-1
j_call: TRBJ2-1
clone_size: .
d_call: TRBD1
cdr3_nt: TGTGCCACCAGCACACCTCGGACAGGCTCCTACAATGAGCAGTTCTTC
cdr3_aa: CATSTPRTGSYNEQFF

v_call: TRBV3-1/TRBV3-2
j_call: TRBJ1-1
clone_size: .
d_call: .
cdr3_nt: TGTGCCAGCAGCCAAGTTAGTTGGAACACTGAAGCTTTCTTT
cdr3_aa: CASSQVSWNTEAFF

v_call: TRBV5-1
j_call: TRBJ2-3
clone_size: .
d_call: TRBD2
cdr3_nt: TGCGCCAGCAGCCCTGGACTAGAGGGAGCTGCGCAGTATTTT
cdr3_aa: CASSPGLEGAAQYF

v_call: TRBV2
j_call: TRBJ1-5
clone_size: .
d_call: .
cdr3_nt: TGTGCCAGCATCCTCACAGGGAATCTAGCTCAGCCCCAGCATTTT
cdr3_aa: CASILTGNLAQPQHF

v_call: TRBV11-3
j_call: TRBJ2-5
clone_size: .
d_call: .
cdr3_nt: TGTGCCAGCAGCCCAAGGGTTCAGGGACACCGCCCTGAGACCCAGTACTTC
cdr3_aa: CASSPRVQGHRPETQYF

v_call: TRBV6-4
j_call: TRBJ2-2
clone_size: .
d_call: TRBD2
cdr3_nt: TGTGCCAGCAGTGCCGAACCGACGGGCCTAGCGGGAGCGAACACCGGGGAGCTGTTTTTT
cdr3_aa: CASSAEPTGLAGANTGELFF

v_call: TRBV27
j_call: TRBJ2-7
clone_size: .
d_call: .
cdr3_nt: TGTGCCAGCAGTTTATGGCCAGTCGCATCCTACGAGCAGTACTTC
cdr3_aa: CASSLWPVASYEQYF

v_call: TRBV3-1/TRBV3-2
j_call: TRBJ1-3
clone_size: .
d_call: .
cdr3_nt: TGTGCCAGCAGCCACCGCTGGGGGCAGGGAAACACCATATATTTT
cdr3_aa: CASSHRWGQGNTIYF

v_call: TRBV28
j_call: TRBJ2-7
clone_size: .
d_call: .
cdr3_nt: TGTGCCACATCAGGGGCTAGGGGGACCTACGAGCAGTACTTC
cdr3_aa: CATSGARGTYEQYF

v_call: TRBV5-1
j_call: TRBJ1-1
clone_size: .
d_call: .
cdr3_nt: TGCGCCAGCAGCGGCGGACAGAAAGTGCAATTGAACACTGAAGCTTTCTTT
cdr3_aa: CASSGGQKVQLNTEAFF

v_call: TRBV9
j_call: TRBJ2-1
clone_size: .
d_call: TRBD2
cdr3_nt: TGTGCCAGCAGCGTAGCGTTAGCGGGAGGAGTTTTCAATGAGCAGTTCTTC
cdr3_aa: CASSVALAGGVFNEQFF

v_call: TRBV7-9
j_call: TRBJ2-1
clone_size: .
d_call: TRBD1
cdr3_nt: TGTGCCAGCGGGACAGGGGGTCAAGATGAGCAGTTCTTC
cdr3_aa: CASGTGGQDEQFF

v_call: TRBV7-7
j_call: TRBJ2-2
clone_size: .
d_call: .
cdr3_nt: TGTGCTAGCAGCCCAACCCCGGGATACACCGGGGAGCTGTTTTTT
cdr3_aa: CASSPTPGYTGELFF

v_call: TRBV19
j_call: TRBJ1-2
clone_size: few
d_call: TRBD1
cdr3_nt: TGTGCCAGTAGACCCCCGGGGGACAGGTACTATGGCTACACCTTC
cdr3_aa: CASRPPGDRYYGYTF

v_call: TRBV7-2
j_call: TRBJ2-5
clone_size: .
d_call: TRBD1
cdr3_nt: TGTGCCAGCAGCTTAGGGGGTGACAGGGGAGGATTCCGGGAGACCCAGTACTTC
cdr3_aa: CASSLGGDRGGFRETQYF

v_call: TRBV12-5
j_call: TRBJ2-3
clone_size: few
d_call: TRBD2
cdr3_nt: TGTGCTAGTGGTTTGAAGGATTTAGCGGGAGGATGGAAGACAGATACGCAGTATTTT
cdr3_aa: CASGLKDLAGGWKTDTQYF

v_call: TRBV3-1/TRBV3-2
j_call: TRBJ1-1
clone_size: .
d_call: TRBD1
cdr3_nt: TGTGCCAGCAGCGCACCCGGGACAGGAAGAGCTGAAGCTTTCTTT
cdr3_aa: CASSAPGTGRAEAFF

v_call: TRBV9
j_call: TRBJ1-6
clone_size: .
d_call: .
cdr3_nt: TGTGCCAGCAGCGTAGAGGGCAGGGATACTTCACCCCTCCACTTT
cdr3_aa: CASSVEGRDTSPLHF

v_call: TRBV11-2
j_call: TRBJ2-5
clone_size: .
d_call: TRBD2
cdr3_nt: TGTGCCACCTCCTTAACGGGAGGGGGAGGTGAGACCCAGTACTTC
cdr3_aa: CATSLTGGGGETQYF

v_call: TRBV30
j_call: TRBJ2-1
clone_size: .
d_call: .
cdr3_nt: TGTGCCTGGAGGGAACTAGCCCATGAGCAGTTCTTC
cdr3_aa: CAWRELAHEQFF

v_call: TRBV5-6
j_call: TRBJ2-1
clone_size: .
d_call: .
cdr3_nt: TGTGCCAGCAGCCAAGGGACAAACAATGAGCAGTTCTTC
cdr3_aa: CASSQGTNNEQFF

v_call: TRBV19
j_call: TRBJ2-5
clone_size: .
d_call: .
cdr3_nt: TGTGCCAGTAGCGGGAGTAAAGAGACCCAGTACTTC
cdr3_aa: CASSGSKETQYF

v_call: TRBV7-8
j_call: TRBJ2-5
clone_size: .
d_call: TRBD1
cdr3_nt: TGTGCCAGCAGCGTCACAGGGGGCGGGAAGACCCAGTACTTC
cdr3_aa: CASSVTGGGKTQYF

v_call: TRBV5-1
j_call: TRBJ2-5
clone_size: .
d_call: TRBD1
cdr3_nt: TGCGCCAGCAGCTTGCTTAGACAGGGGTTCCAAGAGACCCAGTACTTC
cdr3_aa: CASSLLRQGFQETQYF